What follows are 3 T cell receptor beta chains derived from one specimen sequenced in a study of shared clonotypes between healthy human individuals. CD45RO-negative CD8 cells positively selected for CCR7 made up the naive population, which excluded terminally differentiated effector memory CD45RA+ cells. Assay: immunoSEQ multiplex PCR; the TCRdb copy retains only in-frame clones and omits some. The sample has 800,000 or so clones, approximately 97% seen once. Sequencing used naive CD8+ T cells sorted from blood. The receptor source for this set is a man in his thirties or forties in good health.

The J gene is TRBJ2-2, the V gene TRBV5-4, with D perhaps assigned TRBD1 or TRBD2 (5 bases each). Trimming removed 1 base from V and 5 bases from J, with 9 bases in between. The CDR3 totals 14 residues. Germline V gene lookup returns CDR1 SGHNT and CDR2 YYREEE (reference sequence). This chain's CDR3 is CASSLRDGTGELFF. CDR3 nucleotides: TGTGCCAGCAGCTTGCGGGACGGAACCGGGGAGCTGTTTTTT.

The J gene is TRBJ2-7, the V gene TRBV27; TRBD2 aligns across 7 bases. V gave up 4 bases and J gave up 2 bases; unmatched junction bases: 8. This CDR3 region has 15 residues. CDR1 is MNHEY and CDR2 is SMNVEV in the germline V gene (reference sequence). For the CDR3, the DNA is TGTGCCAGCAGTTATGCTAGCGGTAAAACCTACGAGCAGTACTTC. It specifies CASSYASGKTYEQYF.

This rearrangement joins TRBV7-8 to TRBJ2-1, with TRBD2 matching over 7 bases. The V and J ends lost 6 bases and 4 bases, in that order; junction bases with no gene match: 12. Germline V lookup: CDR1 SGHVS, CDR2 FQNEAQ. The CDR3 contains 16 residues. The CDR3 DNA sequence: TGTGCCAGCAGTTCCCCAACTAGCGAACTATACAATGAGCAGTTCTTC. Its protein is CASSSPTSELYNEQFF.